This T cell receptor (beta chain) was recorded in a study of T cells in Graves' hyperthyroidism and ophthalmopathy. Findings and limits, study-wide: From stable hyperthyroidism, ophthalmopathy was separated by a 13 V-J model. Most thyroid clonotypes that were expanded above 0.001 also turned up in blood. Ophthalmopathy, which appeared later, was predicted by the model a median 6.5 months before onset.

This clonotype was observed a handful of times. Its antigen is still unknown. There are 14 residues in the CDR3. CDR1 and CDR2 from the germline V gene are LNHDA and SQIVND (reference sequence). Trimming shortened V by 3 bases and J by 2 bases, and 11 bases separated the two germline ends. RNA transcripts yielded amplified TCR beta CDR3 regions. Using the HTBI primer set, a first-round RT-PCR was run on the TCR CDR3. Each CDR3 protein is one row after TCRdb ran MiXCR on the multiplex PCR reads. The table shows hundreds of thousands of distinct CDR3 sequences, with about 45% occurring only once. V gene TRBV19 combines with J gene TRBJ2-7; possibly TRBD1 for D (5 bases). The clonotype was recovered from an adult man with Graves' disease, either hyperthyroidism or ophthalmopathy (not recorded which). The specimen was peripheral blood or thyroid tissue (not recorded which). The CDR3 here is CASSISDSAYEQYF. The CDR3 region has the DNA TGTGCCAGTAGTATCAGCGACAGCGCCTACGAGCAGTACTTC.